The 5 T cell receptor beta chains in this list originate from one sample, sequenced in a study of T-cell reconstitution after alpha-beta-depleted transplantation in children. Unique molecular identifiers were used to barcode this TCRbeta library. TCRdb used MiXCR to reprocess the PCR reads, holding one entry per CDR3 protein. The sample shows 150,000 to 200,000 distinct CDR3 sequences, 11% of them seen only once. The source material was PBMCs, sampled before TCRalphabeta/CD19-depleted stem cell transplant. Receptors originate from a boy between 2 and 10 years old with acute myeloid leukemia, due to receive a stem cell transplant.

This clonotype was observed many times. The chain combines TRBV20-1 with TRBJ1-5, with D possibly matching TRBD1 (5 bases). V was trimmed by 1 base and J by 5 bases, leaving 12 bases between them. This CDR3 spans 14 amino acids. Germline V lookup: CDR1 DFQATT, CDR2 SNEGSKA (reference sequence). The CDR3 DNA sequence: TGCAGTGCTAGAGGGGGCAGGGCGTATCAGCCCCAGCATTTT. Encoded protein: CSARGGRAYQPQHF.

This clonotype was picked up many times. Written as DNA, the CDR3 is TGTGCCAGCAGCCAGGGTACTGGCTACACCTTC. Its protein is CASSQGTGYTF. J is TRBJ1-2 and V is TRBV25-1; tentative D call: TRBD1 (5 bases). V shed 6 bases and J shed 7 bases, with 9 bases lying between them. From germline, CDR1 is MGHDK and CDR2 SYGVNS. This CDR3 comprises 11 residues.

The chain joins TRBV29-1 to TRBJ2-4, with TRBD2 identical over 15 bases. V lost 7 bases and J lost 8; bases outside the gene matches: 9. Germline V gene data show CDR1 as SQVTM and CDR2 as ANQGSEA. The CDR3 loop spans 15 amino acids. The CDR3: CSAGLAGGRVDIQYF. The CDR3 DNA reads TGCAGCGCCGGACTAGCGGGGGGGCGCGTTGACATTCAGTACTTC. Drawing the rest from reference TRBV29-1 and TRBJ2-4, the complete variable domain is SAVISQKPSRDICQRGTSLTIQCQVDSQVTMMFWYRQQPGQSLTLIATANQGSEATYESGFVIDKFPISRPNLTFSTLTVSNMSPEDSSIYLCSAGLAGGRVDIQYFGAGTRLSVL.

This clonotype was seen ten or more times. The chain couples TRBV12-3 or TRBV12-4 to TRBJ1-5; possibly TRBD1 for D (6 bases). This CDR3 contains 15 residues. Trimming took off 6 bases at V and 0 bases at J, with 12 bases between the two ends. This CDR3 is CASRYREYSNQPQHF. The DNA for the CDR3 is TGTGCCAGCAGATACAGGGAATATAGCAATCAGCCCCAGCATTTT.

This clonotype was counted at least ten times. The J gene is TRBJ1-1, the V gene TRBV5-1; 9 bases line up with TRBD1. Unmatched junction bases numbered 5, after V lost 1 base and J lost 1 base. Germline loops: CDR1 SGHRS, CDR2 YFSETQ. This CDR3 has 16 amino acids. This CDR3 reads CASSLRPTGGNTEAFF. The CDR3 DNA sequence: TGCGCCAGCAGCTTGCGCCCGACAGGGGGGAACACTGAAGCTTTCTTT.